This T cell receptor beta chain was recovered during a study of blood T cell repertoires in COVID-19. The CDR3 contains 13 residues. Trimming pared 4 bases from V and 1 base from J, leaving 10 bases between. Germline values: CDR1 SQVTM, CDR2 ANQGSEA. Using immunoSEQ multiplex PCR, the repertoire was profiled, and TCRdb retains in-frame clones only, with some absent. The data show about 240,000 clones, roughly 80% seen once. The receptor's source is a young woman with acute or convalescent COVID-19. Sample: peripheral blood. The chain employs TRBV29-1 and TRBJ1-1, with D uncertain. CDR3 sequence: CSVAEGPNTEAFF. In DNA form, the CDR3 reads TGCAGCGTTGCGGAGGGCCCGAACACTGAAGCTTTCTTT.